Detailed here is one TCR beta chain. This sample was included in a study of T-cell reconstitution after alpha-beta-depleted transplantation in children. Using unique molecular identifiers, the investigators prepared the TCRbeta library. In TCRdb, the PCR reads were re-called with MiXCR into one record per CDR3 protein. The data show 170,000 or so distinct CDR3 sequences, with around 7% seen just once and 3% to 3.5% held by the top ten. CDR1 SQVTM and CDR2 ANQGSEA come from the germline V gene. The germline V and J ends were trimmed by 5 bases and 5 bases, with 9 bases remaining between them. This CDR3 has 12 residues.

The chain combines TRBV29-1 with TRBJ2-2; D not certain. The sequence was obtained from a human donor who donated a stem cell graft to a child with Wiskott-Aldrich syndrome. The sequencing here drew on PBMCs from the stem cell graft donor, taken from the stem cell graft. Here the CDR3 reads CSVPWTTGELFF. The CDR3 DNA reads TGCAGCGTTCCCTGGACGACCGGGGAGCTGTTTTTT.